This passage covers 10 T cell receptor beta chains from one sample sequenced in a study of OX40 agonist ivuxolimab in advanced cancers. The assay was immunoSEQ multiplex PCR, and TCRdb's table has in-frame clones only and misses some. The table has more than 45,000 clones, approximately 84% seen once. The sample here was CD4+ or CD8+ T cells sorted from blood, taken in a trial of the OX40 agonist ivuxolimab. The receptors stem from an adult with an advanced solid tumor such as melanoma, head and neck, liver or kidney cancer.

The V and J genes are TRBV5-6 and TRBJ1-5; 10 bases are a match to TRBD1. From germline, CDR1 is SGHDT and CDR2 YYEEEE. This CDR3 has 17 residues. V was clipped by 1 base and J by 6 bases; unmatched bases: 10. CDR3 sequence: CASSLFGQGVRGQPQHF. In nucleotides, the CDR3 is TGTGCCAGCAGCTTGTTCGGACAGGGGGTAAGAGGTCAGCCCCAGCATTTT.

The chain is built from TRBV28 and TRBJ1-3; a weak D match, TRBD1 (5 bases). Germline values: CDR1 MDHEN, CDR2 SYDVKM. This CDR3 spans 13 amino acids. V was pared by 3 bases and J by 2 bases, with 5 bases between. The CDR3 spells CASSFRAGNTIYF. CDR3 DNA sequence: TGTGCCAGCAGTTTCAGGGCTGGAAACACCATATATTTT.

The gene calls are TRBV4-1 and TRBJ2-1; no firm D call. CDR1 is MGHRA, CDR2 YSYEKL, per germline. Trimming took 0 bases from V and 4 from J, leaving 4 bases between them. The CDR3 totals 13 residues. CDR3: CASSQDTYNEQFF. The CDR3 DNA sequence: TGCGCCAGCAGCCAAGACACATACAATGAGCAGTTCTTC.

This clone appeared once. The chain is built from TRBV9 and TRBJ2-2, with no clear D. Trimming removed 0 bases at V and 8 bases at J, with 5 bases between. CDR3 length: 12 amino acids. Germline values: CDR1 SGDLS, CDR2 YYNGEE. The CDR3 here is CASSVVGGELFF. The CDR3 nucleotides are TGTGCCAGCAGCGTAGTAGGTGGGGAGCTGTTTTTT.

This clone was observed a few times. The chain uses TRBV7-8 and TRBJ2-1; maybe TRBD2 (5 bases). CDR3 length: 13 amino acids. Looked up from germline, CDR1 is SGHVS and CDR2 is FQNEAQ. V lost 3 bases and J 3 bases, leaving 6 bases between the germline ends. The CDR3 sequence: CASSFRDYNEQFF. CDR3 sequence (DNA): TGTGCCAGCAGCTTCCGGGACTACAATGAGCAGTTCTTC.

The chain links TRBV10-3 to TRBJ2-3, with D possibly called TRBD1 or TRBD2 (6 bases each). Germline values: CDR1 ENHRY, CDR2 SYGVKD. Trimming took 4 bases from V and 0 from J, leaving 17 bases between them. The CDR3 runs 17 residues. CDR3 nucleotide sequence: TGTGCCATCAGTGTAGGTATAGGGGGGACGAGCACAGATACGCAGTATTTT. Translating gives CAISVGIGGTSTDTQYF.

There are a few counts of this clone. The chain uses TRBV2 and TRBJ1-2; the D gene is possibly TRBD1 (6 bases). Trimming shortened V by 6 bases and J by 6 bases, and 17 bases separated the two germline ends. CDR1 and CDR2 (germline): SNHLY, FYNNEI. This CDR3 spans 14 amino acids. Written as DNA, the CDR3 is TGTGCCAGCAGCGAATTGAGGGGGTATGATGGCTACACCTTC. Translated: CASSELRGYDGYTF. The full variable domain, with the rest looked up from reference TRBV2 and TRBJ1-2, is EPEVTQTPSHQVTQMGQEVILRCVPISNHLYFYWYRQILGQKVEFLVSFYNNEISEKSEIFDDQFSVERPDGSNFTLKIRSTKLEDSAMYFCASSELRGYDGYTFGSGTRLTVV.

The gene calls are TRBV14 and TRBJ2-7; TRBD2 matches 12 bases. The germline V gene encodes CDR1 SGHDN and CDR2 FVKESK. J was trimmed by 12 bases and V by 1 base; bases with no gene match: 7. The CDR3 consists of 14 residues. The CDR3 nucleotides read TGTGCCAGCAGCCAAGCTAGCGGGAGGGCCTCAGCGTACTTC. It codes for CASSQASGRASAYF.

The CDR3 region has the DNA TGTGCCAGCAGTCAGCAGGCGGGAAAAGATACGCAGTATTTT. Translated, it gives CASSQQAGKDTQYF. The V and J genes are TRBV7-2 and TRBJ2-3, with D perhaps TRBD2 (6 bases). V lost 6 bases to trimming and J lost 5 bases, with 15 bases between them. The V gene's germline CDR1 is SGHTA and CDR2 FQGNSA. The length of the CDR3 is 14 residues. Looking up the rest from reference TRBV7-2 and TRBJ2-3 gives the full variable domain: GAGVSQSPSNKVTEKGKDVELRCDPISGHTALYWYRQSLGQGLEFLIYFQGNSAPDKSGLPSDRFSAERTGGSVSTLTIQRTQQEDSAVYLCASSQQAGKDTQYFGPGTRLTVL.

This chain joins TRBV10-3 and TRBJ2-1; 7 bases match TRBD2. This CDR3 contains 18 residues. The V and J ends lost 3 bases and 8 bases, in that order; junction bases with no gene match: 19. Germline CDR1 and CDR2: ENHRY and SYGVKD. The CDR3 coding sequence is TGTGCCATCAGTGAAGCCGGGGCCGGCCAGCGGGATGGGGATGAGCAGTTCTTC. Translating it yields CAISEAGAGQRDGDEQFF.